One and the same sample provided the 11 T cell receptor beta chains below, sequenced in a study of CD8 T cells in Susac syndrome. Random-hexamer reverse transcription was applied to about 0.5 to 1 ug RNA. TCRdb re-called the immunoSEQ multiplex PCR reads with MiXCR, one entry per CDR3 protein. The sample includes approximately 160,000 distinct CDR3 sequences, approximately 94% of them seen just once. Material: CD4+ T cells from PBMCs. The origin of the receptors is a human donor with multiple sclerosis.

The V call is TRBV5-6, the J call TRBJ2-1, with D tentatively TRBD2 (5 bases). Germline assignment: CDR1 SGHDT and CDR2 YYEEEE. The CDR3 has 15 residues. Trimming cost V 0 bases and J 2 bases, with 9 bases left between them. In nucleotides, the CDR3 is TGTGCCAGCAGCTTGGGGCTAGCAGCCTACAATGAGCAGTTCTTC. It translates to CASSLGLAAYNEQFF.

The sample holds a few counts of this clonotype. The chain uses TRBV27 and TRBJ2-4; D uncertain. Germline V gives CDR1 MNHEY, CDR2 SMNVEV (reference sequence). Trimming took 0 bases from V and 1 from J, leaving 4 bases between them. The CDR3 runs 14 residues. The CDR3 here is CASSLSGAKNIQYF. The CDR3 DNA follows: TGTGCCAGCAGTTTATCTGGTGCCAAAAACATTCAGTACTTC.

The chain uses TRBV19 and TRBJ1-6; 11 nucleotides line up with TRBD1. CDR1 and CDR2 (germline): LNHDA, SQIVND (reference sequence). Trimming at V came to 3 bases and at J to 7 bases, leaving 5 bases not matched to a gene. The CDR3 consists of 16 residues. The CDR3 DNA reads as TGTGCCAGTAGTATTGGACAGGGGGCGTTAAATTCACCCCTCCACTTT. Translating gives CASSIGQGALNSPLHF.

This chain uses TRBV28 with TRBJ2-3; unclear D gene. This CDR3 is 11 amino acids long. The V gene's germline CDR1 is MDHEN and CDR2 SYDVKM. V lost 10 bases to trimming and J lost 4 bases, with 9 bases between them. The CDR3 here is CAIGQPDTQYF. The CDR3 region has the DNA TGTGCCATAGGCCAGCCAGATACGCAGTATTTT.

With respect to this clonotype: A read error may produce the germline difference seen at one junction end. CDR3: CASSFGLAGAAWPF. DNA for the CDR3: TGTGCCAGCAGTTTTGGACTAGCGGGAGCTGCGTGGCCCTTC. The chain uses TRBV2 and TRBJ2-1, with 13 bases fitting TRBD2. The CDR3 loop spans 14 amino acids. Germline CDR1 and CDR2: SNHLY and FYNNEI.

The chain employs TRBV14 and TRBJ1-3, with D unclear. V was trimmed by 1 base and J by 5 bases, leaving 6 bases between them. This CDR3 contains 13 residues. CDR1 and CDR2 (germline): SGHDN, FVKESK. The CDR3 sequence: CASSQGGRNTIYF. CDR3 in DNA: TGTGCCAGCAGCCAAGGAGGGCGAAACACCATATATTTT.

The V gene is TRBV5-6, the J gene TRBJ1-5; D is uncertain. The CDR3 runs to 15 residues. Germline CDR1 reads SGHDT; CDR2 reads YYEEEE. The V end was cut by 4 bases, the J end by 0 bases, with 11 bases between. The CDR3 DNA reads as TGTGCCAGCAGCCCAGGCCCCATTAGCAATCAGCCCCAGCATTTT. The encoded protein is CASSPGPISNQPQHF. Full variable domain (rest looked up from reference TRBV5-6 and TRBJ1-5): DAGVTQSPTHLIKTRGQQVTLRCSPKSGHDTVSWYQQALGQGPQFIFQYYEEEERQRGNFPDRFSGHQFPNYSSELNVNALLLGDSALYLCASSPGPISNQPQHFGDGTRLSIL.

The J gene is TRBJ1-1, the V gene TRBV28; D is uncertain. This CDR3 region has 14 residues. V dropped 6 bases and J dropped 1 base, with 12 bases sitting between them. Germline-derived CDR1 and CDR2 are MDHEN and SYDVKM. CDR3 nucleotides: TGTGCCAGCAGCCAATCTAGACAGAACACTGAAGCTTTCTTT. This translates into CASSQSRQNTEAFF.

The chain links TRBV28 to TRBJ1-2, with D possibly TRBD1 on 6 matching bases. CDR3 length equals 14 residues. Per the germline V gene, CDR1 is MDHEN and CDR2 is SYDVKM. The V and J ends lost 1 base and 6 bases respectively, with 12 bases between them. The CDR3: CASSLSGALDGYTF. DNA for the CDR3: TGTGCCAGCAGTTTATCGGGGGCGCTGGATGGCTACACCTTC.

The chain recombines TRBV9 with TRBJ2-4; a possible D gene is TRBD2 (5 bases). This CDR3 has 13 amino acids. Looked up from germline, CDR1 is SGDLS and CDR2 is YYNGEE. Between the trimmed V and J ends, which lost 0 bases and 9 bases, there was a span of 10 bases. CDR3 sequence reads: CASSVVDRGIQYF. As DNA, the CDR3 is TGTGCCAGCAGCGTAGTGGATCGGGGCATTCAGTACTTC. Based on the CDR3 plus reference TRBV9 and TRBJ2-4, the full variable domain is DSGVTQTPKHLITATGQRVTLRCSPRSGDLSVYWYQQSLDQGLQFLIQYYNGEERAKGNILERFSAQQFPDLHSELNLSSLELGDSALYFCASSVVDRGIQYFGAGTRLSVL.

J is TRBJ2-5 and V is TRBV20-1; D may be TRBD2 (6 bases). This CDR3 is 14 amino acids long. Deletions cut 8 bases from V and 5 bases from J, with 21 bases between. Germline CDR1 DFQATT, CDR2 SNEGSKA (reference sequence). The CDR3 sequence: CSSGRLARDETQYF. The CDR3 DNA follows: TGCAGTTCAGGGCGCCTAGCGAGGGATGAGACCCAGTACTTC.